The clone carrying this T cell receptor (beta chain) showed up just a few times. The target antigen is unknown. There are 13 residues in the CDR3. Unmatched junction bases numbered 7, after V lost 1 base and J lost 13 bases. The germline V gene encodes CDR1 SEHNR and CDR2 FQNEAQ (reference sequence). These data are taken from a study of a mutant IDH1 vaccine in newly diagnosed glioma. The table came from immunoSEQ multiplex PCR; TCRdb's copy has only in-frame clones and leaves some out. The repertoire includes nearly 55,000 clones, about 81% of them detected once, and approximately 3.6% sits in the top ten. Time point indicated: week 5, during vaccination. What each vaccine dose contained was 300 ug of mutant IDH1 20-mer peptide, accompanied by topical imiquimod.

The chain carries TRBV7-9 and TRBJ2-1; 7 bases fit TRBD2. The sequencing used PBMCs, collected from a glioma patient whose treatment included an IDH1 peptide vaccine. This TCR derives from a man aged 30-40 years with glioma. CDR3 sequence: CASSLVYLAVQFF. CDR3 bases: TGTGCCAGCAGCTTAGTTTACCTAGCGGTCCAGTTCTTC.